In this sample, the clone carrying this TCR beta chain turned up many times. Its antigen remains unidentified. This specimen comes from a study of neurological immune-mediated disorders. Study-level points and caveats: Multiple sclerosis, the disease with the least TCR clonal expansion, fell below healthy controls, whereas HTLV-1-associated myelopathy showed the most.

Time point: longitudinal time-point 2. Unsorted libraries were derived from 2 million PBMCs stored at -80 C. V dropped 6 bases and J dropped 2 bases, with 14 bases sitting between them. CDR3 length: 15 residues. A 10-nucleotide random UMI tagged transcripts in template-switch 5'RACE cDNA synthesis. Sequencing runs each generated in excess of 180 million TCR-beta sequences derived from 15-18 subjects. Each CDR3 protein is one row after TCRdb ran MiXCR on the 5' RACE reads. Found here are fewer than 70,000 distinct CDR3 sequences, around 10% of them singletons; the top ten hold approximately 12%. The specimen sequenced was PBMCs. This clonotype originated in a man aged 25-45 years in good health. The gene calls are TRBV12-3 or TRBV12-4 and TRBJ2-4; D is possibly TRBD1 (5 bases). CDR3 nucleotides: TGTGCCAGCAGCCTGCGTGGGGCAACCAAAAACATTCAGTACTTC. As protein: CASSLRGATKNIQYF.